The 2 T cell receptor beta chains listed next were all sequenced from one sample in a study of cytomegalovirus exposure and HLA in healthy donors. PCR amplification relied on 60 Vbeta primers (plus 13 Jbeta primers). Some clones are missing from TCRdb's copy, which holds only in-frame ones; the method was immunoSEQ multiplex PCR. The repertoire holds 150,000 to 200,000 clones, roughly 80% seen once, with more than 6% in the top ten. Material: PBMCs. Receptors originate from a man aged 35 to 55 in good health and CMV-seropositive.

V and J are TRBV4-1 and TRBJ1-4; 7 bases match TRBD1. The CDR3 extends over 15 amino acids. Trimming took 3 bases from V and 4 from J; bases not matched to a gene: 5. Per germline, CDR1 MGHRA and CDR2 YSYEKL. DNA for the CDR3: TGCGCCAGCAGCCAGGGACAGACCTTTAATGAAAAACTGTTTTTT. This translates into CASSQGQTFNEKLFF.

This chain uses TRBV15 with TRBJ1-5; TRBD1 matches at 7 bases. CDR3 length: 14 amino acids. J lost 9 bases, V lost 6 bases, and 11 bases had no gene match. Germline V lookup: CDR1 LNHNV, CDR2 YYDKDF (reference sequence). The CDR3 bases are TGTGCCACCAGGAAGCGGACAGGTTGGTGGCCCCAGCATTTT. Translating it yields CATRKRTGWWPQHF.